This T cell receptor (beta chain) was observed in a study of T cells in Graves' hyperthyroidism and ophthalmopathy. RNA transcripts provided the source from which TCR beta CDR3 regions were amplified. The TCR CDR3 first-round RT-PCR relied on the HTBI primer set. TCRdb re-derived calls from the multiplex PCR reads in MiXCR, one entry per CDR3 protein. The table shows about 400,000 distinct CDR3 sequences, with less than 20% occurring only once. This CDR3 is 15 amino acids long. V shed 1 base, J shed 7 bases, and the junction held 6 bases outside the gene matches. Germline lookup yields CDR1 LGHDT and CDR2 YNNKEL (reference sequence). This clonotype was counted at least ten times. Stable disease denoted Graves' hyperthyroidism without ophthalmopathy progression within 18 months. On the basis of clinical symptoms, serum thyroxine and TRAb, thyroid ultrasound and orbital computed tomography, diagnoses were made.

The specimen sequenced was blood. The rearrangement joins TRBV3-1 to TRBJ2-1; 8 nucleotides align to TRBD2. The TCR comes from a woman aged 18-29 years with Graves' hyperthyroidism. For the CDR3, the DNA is TGTGCCAGCAGCCAAGTTACAGCGGGAGAAAATGAGCAGTTCTTC. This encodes CASSQVTAGENEQFF.